These 19 T cell receptor beta chains were all obtained from the same sample, sequenced in a study of a mutant IDH1 vaccine in newly diagnosed glioma. TCRdb's table, derived via immunoSEQ multiplex PCR, lists solely in-frame clones and lacks some. The table lists about 32,000 clones, around 83% of them singletons. These receptors have no identified antigens. The time point was: week 35, safety follow-up. What each vaccine dose contained was 300 ug of mutant IDH1 20-mer peptide, accompanied by topical imiquimod. The material sequenced was PBMCs, taken from a glioma patient whose treatment included an IDH1 peptide vaccine. Every receptor here comes from a woman between 18 and 29 years old with glioma.

The CDR3 sequence is CASSYRDSYNSYEQYF. CDR3 sequence (DNA): TGTGCCAGCAGTTACCGGGACAGTTATAACTCCTACGAGCAGTACTTC. The chain is built from TRBV6-5 and TRBJ2-7; TRBD1 agrees at 7 bases. The CDR3 is made up of 16 amino acids. Looked up from germline, CDR1 is MNHEY and CDR2 is SVGAGI. J gave up 0 bases and V 2 bases, and 7 bases lay outside the gene matches.

This chain joins TRBV28 and TRBJ1-2, with TRBD1 matching 7 bases. The CDR3 spans 17 residues. The germline V gene has CDR1 MDHEN and CDR2 SYDVKM. The V segment lost 4 bases and the J segment 7 bases; nucleotides outside the gene matches: 18. CDR3 DNA: TGTGCCAGCAGTTCAACCGGGACAGCCGAGACGAGAGGTGGCTACACCTTC. It translates to CASSSTGTAETRGGYTF.

V and J are TRBV27 and TRBJ2-6, with D hard to call. With 6 bases removed from V and 0 bases from J, the gap between germline ends came to 9 bases. Looked up from germline, CDR1 is MNHEY and CDR2 is SMNVEV (reference sequence). The CDR3 extends over 15 amino acids. CDR3 nucleotides: TGTGCCAGCAGCCCCGGGTACTCTGGGGCCAACGTCCTGACTTTC. Translating gives CASSPGYSGANVLTF.

J is TRBJ1-5 and V is TRBV4-3; D not resolved. This CDR3 is 15 amino acids long. Per germline, CDR1 LGHNA and CDR2 YSLEER. Trimming stripped 3 bases from V and 0 bases from J, with 9 bases between. The DNA of the CDR3 is TGCGCCAGCAGCCAGAGGAGGAATAGCAATCAGCCCCAGCATTTT. Amino acid sequence: CASSQRRNSNQPQHF.

DNA for the CDR3: TGTGCCAGCAGTTTTTCTGTGGGAAGGGTGGACACTGAAGCTTTCTTT. This gives the protein CASSFSVGRVDTEAFF. This chain joins TRBV27 and TRBJ1-1; D call uncertain. The CDR3 spans 16 residues. Per germline, CDR1 MNHEY and CDR2 SMNVEV (reference sequence). V was cut by 3 bases and J by 3 bases, with 17 bases left in between.

The chain joins TRBV29-1 to TRBJ2-7, with D possibly matching TRBD1 (6 bases). V was pared by 4 bases and J by 0 bases, with 13 bases between. This CDR3 has 14 residues. CDR1 and CDR2 (germline): SQVTM, ANQGSEA. DNA of the CDR3: TGCAGCGTTGTTATCCAGGGGAGCTCCTACGAGCAGTACTTC. Amino acid sequence: CSVVIQGSSYEQYF.

The rearrangement joins TRBV15 to TRBJ1-5; 9 bases fit TRBD1. V trimming: 3 bases; J trimming: 0 bases; junction bases outside the gene matches: 3. Germline-derived CDR1 and CDR2 are LNHNV and YYDKDF (reference sequence). The CDR3 runs 16 residues. The CDR3 loop is CATSSRQGVSNQPQHF. Written as DNA, the CDR3 is TGTGCCACCAGCAGCCGACAGGGGGTTAGCAATCAGCCCCAGCATTTT.

The V and J genes are TRBV18 and TRBJ1-5; D may be TRBD1 (5 bases). This CDR3 has 15 residues. Looked up from germline, CDR1 is KGHSH and CDR2 is LQKENI. V lost 4 bases to trimming and J lost 5 bases, with 15 bases between them. The CDR3 sequence is CASSLQGRFDQPQHF. The CDR3 DNA follows: TGTGCCAGCTCACTTCAGGGTAGGTTTGATCAGCCCCAGCATTTT.

V gene TRBV29-1 combines with J gene TRBJ2-1, with D possibly matching TRBD1 (6 bases). The length of the CDR3 is 15 residues. V was shortened by 1 base and J by 7 bases, with 17 bases between the two germline ends. CDR1 and CDR2 from the germline V gene are SQVTM and ANQGSEA. The CDR3 is CSVEGGQGLLNEQFF. CDR3 nucleotides: TGCAGCGTTGAAGGGGGGCAGGGCCTACTTAATGAGCAGTTCTTC.

This chain uses TRBV5-1 with TRBJ2-7, with TRBD2 as a possible D gene (5 bases). The CDR3 is 14 residues long. Germline V gene sequence: CDR1 SGHRS, CDR2 YFSETQ. Trimming removed 4 bases at V and 2 bases at J, with 13 bases between. The CDR3 sequence is CASSLRPGTYEQYF. The CDR3 DNA reads TGCGCCAGCAGCCTAAGACCGGGGACCTACGAGCAGTACTTC.

The chain combines TRBV9 with TRBJ1-2; D is unresolved. The V gene lost 0 bases and the J gene lost 0 bases, with 18 bases spanning the gap. CDR1 is SGDLS and CDR2 is YYNGEE in the germline V gene. This CDR3 has 18 residues. The CDR3 DNA reads as TGTGCCAGCAGCGTAGGAAGTAGAGGATCCGGCTCTAACTATGGCTACACCTTC. Residues: CASSVGSRGSGSNYGYTF.

This clone was observed a handful of times. This chain uses TRBV7-3 with TRBJ2-7; 7 bases align to TRBD1. CDR3 length: 16 residues. Germline assignment: CDR1 SGHTA and CDR2 FQGTGA. Trimming cost V 1 base and J 0 bases; bases outside gene matches: 6. The CDR3 nucleotides read TGTGCCAGCAGCTTAATGGGACAGTCAAGCTCCTACGAGCAGTACTTC. Its translation: CASSLMGQSSSYEQYF.

The chain combines TRBV15 with TRBJ1-1, with D tentatively TRBD1 (6 bases). The CDR3 runs 16 residues. V lost 1 base to trimming and J lost 3 bases, with 15 bases between them. Germline V CDR1 and CDR2: LNHNV, YYDKDF (reference sequence). CDR3 in amino acids: CATSRVYGGQYTEAFF. CDR3 coding DNA: TGTGCCACCAGCAGAGTATATGGGGGGCAGTACACTGAAGCTTTCTTT.

This chain links TRBV6-1 with TRBJ1-2; TRBD1 agrees at 9 bases. The CDR3 loop spans 15 amino acids. V lost 1 base to trimming and J lost 8 bases; unmatched junction nucleotides: 8. Germline V gene sequence: CDR1 MNHNS, CDR2 SASEGT. The CDR3 coding sequence is TGTGCCAGCAGTGAAGTAATGGACAGGGGCTTGGGCTACACCTTC. This gives the protein CASSEVMDRGLGYTF.

There are a few counts of this clone. The rearrangement joins TRBV2 to TRBJ2-2, with D unresolved. The germline V and J ends were trimmed by 4 bases and 0 bases, with 6 bases remaining between them. This CDR3 has 14 amino acids. CDR1 is SNHLY, CDR2 FYNNEI, per germline. The CDR3 nucleotides are TGTGCCAGCAGTGTTCTCTCGAACACCGGGGAGCTGTTTTTT. Translated: CASSVLSNTGELFF.

J is TRBJ2-1 and V is TRBV21-1; the table's D gene call, TRBD2, was not cross checked with the DNA. TRBV21-1 is an annotated pseudogene. The CDR3 is made up of 14 amino acids. CDR3 bases: TGTGCCAGCAGCCAAGGGGGAGGGGGCAATGAGCAGTTCTTC. It specifies CASSQGGGGNEQFF.

This chain uses TRBV4-1 with TRBJ2-7; 11 bases align to TRBD2. Germline-derived CDR1 and CDR2 are MGHRA and YSYEKL. The V segment lost 3 bases and the J segment 4 bases; nucleotides outside the gene matches: 5. The CDR3 runs to 15 residues. This chain's CDR3 is CASSQKTSGRYEQYF. For the CDR3, the DNA is TGCGCCAGCAGCCAGAAAACTAGCGGGAGATACGAGCAGTACTTC.

The chain joins TRBV7-2 to TRBJ2-1; the match to TRBD2 covers 8 bases. Germline CDR1 is SGHTA and CDR2 is FQGNSA. The CDR3 runs 17 residues. V shed 5 bases, J shed 3 bases, and the junction held 12 bases outside the gene matches. The CDR3 loop is CASSPGFRLANYNEQFF. The CDR3 DNA follows: TGTGCCAGCAGCCCCGGTTTTAGACTAGCGAACTACAATGAGCAGTTCTTC.

A few counts support this clone. This rearrangement joins TRBV5-1 to TRBJ2-1; perhaps TRBD2 as D (6 bases). The CDR3 has 15 residues. Per germline, CDR1 SGHRS and CDR2 YFSETQ. Trimming stripped 5 bases from V and 6 bases from J, with 18 bases between. As DNA, the CDR3 is TGCGCCAGCAGTCGGGCCGGGAGCTTTACCAATGAGCAGTTCTTC. As protein: CASSRAGSFTNEQFF.